This TCR beta chain was obtained from a study of T cell responses to AZD1222 COVID-19 vaccine. Study-wide findings and caveats: A rise in Spike-specific TCR breadth and depth followed two AZD1222 doses.

Repertoires were generated with immunoSEQ multiplex PCR, while TCRdb's copy carries only in-frame clones and drops some. The sample includes about 200,000 clones, 80% to 95% seen only once; the top ten take around 3.5%. Researchers grouped second doses given at about 4 or about 12 weeks into one pool. This clone was counted once. Its antigen is unidentified. V dropped 4 bases and J dropped 2 bases, with 12 bases sitting between them. Germline-derived CDR1 and CDR2 are MGHRA and YSYEKL. The CDR3 length is 15 residues. The source is an adult who received the AZD1222 COVID-19 vaccine. V and J are TRBV4-1 and TRBJ1-5; TRBD1 is a possible D gene (5 bases). The sequences come from peripheral blood, collected 28 days after the second AZD1222 dose. In DNA, the CDR3 is TGCGCCAGCAGCCCGGGCCGGGGCCGCAATCAGCCCCAGCATTTT. Its translation is CASSPGRGRNQPQHF.